This T cell receptor beta chain was obtained from a study of shared clonotypes between healthy human individuals. Study findings and constraints: Generation probabilities were higher for clonotypes shared across all four sorted-subset donors than for unshared ones. The study found roughly 5% of naive CD4 clonotypes shared across a few donors.

Original data processing: Filtering of immunoSEQ junctional sequences could not match full-length read filtering. Clones were sequenced by immunoSEQ multiplex PCR, and TCRdb holds only the in-frame ones, with some missing. Clone size and the V and J calls come from that table; the DNA yielded D and trimming. The data show 2,500,000 or so clones, 93% seen once. The V end lost 2 bases, the J end lost 5 bases, and 12 bases lay between the germline ends. This CDR3 contains 13 residues. Germline V gene data show CDR1 as GTSNPN and CDR2 as SVGIG (reference sequence). For this clone: Its target is unknown.

The V and J genes are TRBV30 and TRBJ1-2; TRBD1 is a possible D gene (5 bases). The sequenced material came from naive CD4+ T cells from PBMCs. Documented subset: CD45RA+ positively selected. The sequence was obtained from a man aged 18 to 29 in good health. Some clones in this sample may be carry-over from other donors' samples. CDR3 amino acids: CAWSSGTEYGYTF. DNA of the CDR3: TGTGCCTGGAGTTCCGGGACGGAATATGGCTACACCTTC.